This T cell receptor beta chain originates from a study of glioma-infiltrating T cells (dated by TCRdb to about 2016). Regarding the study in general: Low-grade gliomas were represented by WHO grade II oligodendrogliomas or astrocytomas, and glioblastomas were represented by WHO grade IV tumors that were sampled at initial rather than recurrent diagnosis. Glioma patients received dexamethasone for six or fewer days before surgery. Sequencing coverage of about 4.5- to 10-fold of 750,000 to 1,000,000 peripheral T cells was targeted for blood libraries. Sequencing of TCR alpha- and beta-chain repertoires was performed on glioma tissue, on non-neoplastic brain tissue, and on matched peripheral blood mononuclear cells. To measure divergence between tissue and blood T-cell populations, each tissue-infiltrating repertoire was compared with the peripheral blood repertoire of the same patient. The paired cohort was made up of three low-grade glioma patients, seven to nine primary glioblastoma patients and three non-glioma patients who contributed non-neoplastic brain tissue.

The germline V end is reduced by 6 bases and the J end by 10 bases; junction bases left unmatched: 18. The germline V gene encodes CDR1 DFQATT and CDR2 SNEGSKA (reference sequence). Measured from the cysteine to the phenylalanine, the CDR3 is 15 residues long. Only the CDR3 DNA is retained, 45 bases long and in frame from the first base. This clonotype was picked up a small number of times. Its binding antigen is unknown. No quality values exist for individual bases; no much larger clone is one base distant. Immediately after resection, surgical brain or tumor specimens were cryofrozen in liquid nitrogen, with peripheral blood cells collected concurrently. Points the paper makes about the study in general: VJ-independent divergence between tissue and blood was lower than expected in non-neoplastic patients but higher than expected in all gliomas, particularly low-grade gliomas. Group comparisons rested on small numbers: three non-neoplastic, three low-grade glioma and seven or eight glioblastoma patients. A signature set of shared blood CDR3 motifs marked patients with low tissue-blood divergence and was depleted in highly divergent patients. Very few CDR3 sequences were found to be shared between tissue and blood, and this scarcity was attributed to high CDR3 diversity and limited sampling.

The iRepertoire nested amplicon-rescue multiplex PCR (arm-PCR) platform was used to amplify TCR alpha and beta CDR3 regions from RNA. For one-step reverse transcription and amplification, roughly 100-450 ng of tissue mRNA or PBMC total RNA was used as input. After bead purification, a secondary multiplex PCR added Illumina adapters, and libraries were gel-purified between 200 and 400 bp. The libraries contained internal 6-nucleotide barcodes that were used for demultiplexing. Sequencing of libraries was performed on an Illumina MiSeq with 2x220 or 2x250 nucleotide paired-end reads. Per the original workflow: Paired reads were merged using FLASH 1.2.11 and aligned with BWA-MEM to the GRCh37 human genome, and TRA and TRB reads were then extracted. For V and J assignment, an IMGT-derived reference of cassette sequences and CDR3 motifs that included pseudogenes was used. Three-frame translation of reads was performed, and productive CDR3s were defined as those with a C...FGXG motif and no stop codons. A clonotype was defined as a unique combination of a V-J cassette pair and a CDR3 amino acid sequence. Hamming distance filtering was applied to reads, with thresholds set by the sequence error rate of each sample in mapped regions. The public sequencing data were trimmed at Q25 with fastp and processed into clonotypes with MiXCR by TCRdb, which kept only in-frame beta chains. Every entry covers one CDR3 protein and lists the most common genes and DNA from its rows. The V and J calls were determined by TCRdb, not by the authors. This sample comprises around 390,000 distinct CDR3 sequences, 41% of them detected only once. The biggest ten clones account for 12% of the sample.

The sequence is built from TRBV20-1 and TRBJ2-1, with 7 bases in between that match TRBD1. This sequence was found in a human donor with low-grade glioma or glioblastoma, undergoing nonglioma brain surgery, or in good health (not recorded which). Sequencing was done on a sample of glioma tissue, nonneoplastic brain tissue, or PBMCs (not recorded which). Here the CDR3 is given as CSALDRARILREQFF. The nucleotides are TGCAGTGCACTCGACAGGGCCCGTATCCTTCGGGAGCAGTTCTTC.